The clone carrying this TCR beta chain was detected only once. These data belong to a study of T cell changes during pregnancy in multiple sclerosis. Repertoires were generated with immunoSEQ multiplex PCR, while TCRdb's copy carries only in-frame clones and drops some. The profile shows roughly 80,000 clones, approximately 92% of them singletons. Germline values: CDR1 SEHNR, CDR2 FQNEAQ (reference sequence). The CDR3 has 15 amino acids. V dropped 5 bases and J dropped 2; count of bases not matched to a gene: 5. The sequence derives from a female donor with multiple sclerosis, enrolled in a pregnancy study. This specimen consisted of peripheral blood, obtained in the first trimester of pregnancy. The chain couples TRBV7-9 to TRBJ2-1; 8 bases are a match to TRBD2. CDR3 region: CASSRLRGAYNEQFF. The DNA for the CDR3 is TGTGCCAGCAGCCGACTGCGGGGGGCCTACAATGAGCAGTTCTTC.